This T cell receptor (beta chain) came from a study of cytomegalovirus exposure and HLA in healthy donors. TCRdb's copy holds only in-frame clones and misses some; the assay was immunoSEQ multiplex PCR. Of some 170,000 clones in the sample, around 87% were seen once. Germline loops: CDR1 SGHNT, CDR2 YYREEE (reference sequence). Trimming stripped 0 bases from V and 4 bases from J, with 13 bases between. The CDR3 runs 15 residues. Sequencing was performed on PBMCs. The TCR comes from a woman aged 25 to 39 in good health and CMV-seronegative. V gene TRBV5-4 combines with J gene TRBJ1-2, with D unclear. CDR3 loop: CASSLGPSSSYGYTF. The CDR3 DNA reads TGTGCCAGCAGCTTGGGACCCTCCTCTAGCTATGGCTACACCTTC.